A selection of T cell receptor beta chains follows, all from one sample in a study of neurological immune-mediated disorders. TCRdb re-called the 5' RACE reads through MiXCR, storing one row per CDR3 protein. Of under 85,000 distinct CDR3 sequences detected, about 5.2% appear once; the ten largest clones hold around 5.3%. The sequenced sample consisted of PBMCs. The origin of the receptors is a human donor with multiple sclerosis. The donor label of this sample is uncertain. Both conserved end residues are part of each CDR3. The D gene is left open where the match is weak. Rows give clone size only sometimes, using once, few, many, or a class for an expanded clone.

v_gene	j_gene	d_gene	abundance	CDR3aa	CDR3nt
TRBV25-1	TRBJ2-4	TRBD1	many	CASSRAGGQGQNIQYF	TGTGCCAGCAGCCGGGCAGGGGGACAGGGACAAAACATTCAGTACTTC
TRBV30	TRBJ2-6	-	-	CAWSVGGSGANVLTF	TGTGCCTGGAGTGTAGGGGGGTCTGGGGCCAACGTCCTGACTTTC
TRBV4-1	TRBJ1-4	TRBD1	many	CASSQPGTGGIEKLFF	TGCGCCAGCAGCCAACCCGGGACAGGGGGTATCGAAAAACTGTTTTTT
TRBV5-1	TRBJ2-1	TRBD2	many	CASSSAASGGYNEQFF	TGCGCCAGCAGCTCCGCCGCTAGCGGGGGTTACAATGAGCAGTTCTTC
TRBV12-3/TRBV12-4	TRBJ2-3	TRBD1	many	CASSRDRGDTQYF	TGTGCCAGCAGCCGTGACAGGGGCGATACGCAGTATTTT
TRBV4-1	TRBJ1-1	-	many	CASSQVGSPLETFF	TGCGCCAGCAGCCAAGTGGGCTCCCCTCTGGAAACTTTCTTT
TRBV20-1	TRBJ2-1	-	many	CSARPGVGNNEQFF	TGCAGTGCTAGACCGGGAGTCGGCAATAATGAGCAGTTCTTC
TRBV12-5	TRBJ2-1	-	many	CASGVGASYNEQFF	TGTGCTAGTGGCGTTGGGGCCTCCTACAATGAGCAGTTCTTC
TRBV5-1	TRBJ1-4	-	many	CASSLSPGFNEKLFF	TGCGCCAGCAGCTTGAGTCCAGGTTTTAATGAAAAACTGTTTTTT
TRBV5-1	TRBJ2-3	-	many	CASSYGRLETDTQYF	TGCGCCAGCAGCTATGGCAGGCTCGAAACAGATACGCAGTATTTT
TRBV7-9	TRBJ2-3	TRBD2	-	CASSTSGETDTQYF	TGTGCCAGCAGCACTAGCGGGGAGACAGATACGCAGTATTTT
TRBV18	TRBJ1-1	-	many	CASSPQVNTEAFF	TGTGCCAGCTCACCACAGGTCAACACTGAAGCTTTCTTT
TRBV3-1	TRBJ2-1	-	many	CASSPIEGGTNNEQFF	TGTGCCAGCAGCCCAATTGAGGGGGGAACCAACAATGAGCAGTTCTTC
TRBV12-3/TRBV12-4	TRBJ1-6	-	many	CASSLGQNNSPLHF	TGTGCCAGCAGTTTGGGTCAGAATAATTCACCCCTCCACTTT
TRBV6-2/TRBV6-3	TRBJ1-1	-	once	CASTEGAPLAEAFF	TGTGCCAGCACCGAAGGAGCGCCCCTTGCTGAAGCTTTCTTT
TRBV5-1	TRBJ1-1	-	many	CASSLVPRNTEAFF	TGCGCCAGCAGCTTGGTTCCCAGGAACACTGAAGCTTTCTTT
TRBV7-9	TRBJ2-3	TRBD2	many	CASSLAGGGDTQYF	TGTGCCAGCAGCTTAGCCGGCGGGGGAGATACGCAGTATTTT
TRBV5-1	TRBJ1-2	TRBD1	many	CASSLDRPGTGGRGYTF	TGCGCCAGCAGTTTGGACCGTCCCGGGACAGGGGGCAGAGGCTACACCTTC
TRBV5-1	TRBJ1-1	TRBD1	many	CASKKTGGPHLNTEAFF	TGCGCCAGCAAAAAAACAGGGGGCCCCCACCTGAACACTGAAGCTTTCTTT
TRBV5-1	TRBJ2-6	TRBD1	many	CASSRDRGRAGANVLTF	TGCGCCAGCAGCCGCGACAGGGGGCGGGCTGGGGCCAACGTCCTGACTTTC
TRBV6-5	TRBJ2-2	-	many	CASSSGQNTGELFF	TGTGCCAGCAGCTCGGGACAGAACACCGGGGAGCTGTTTTTT
TRBV6-2/TRBV6-3	TRBJ1-1	TRBD1	few	CASSYTGDPSTEAFF	TGTGCCAGCAGTTACACAGGGGACCCCAGCACTGAAGCTTTCTTT
TRBV15	TRBJ1-4	TRBD1	many	CATSRAGQQNEKLFF	TGTGCCACCAGCAGGGCGGGACAGCAGAATGAAAAACTGTTTTTT
TRBV20-1	TRBJ2-7	TRBD1	many	CSVPKTGTGASSMYF	TGCAGTGTTCCGAAAACCGGGACAGGGGCGTCGAGCATGTACTTC
TRBV24-1	TRBJ2-3	TRBD2	-	CATSGGEDTQYF	TGTGCCACGTCCGGGGGGGAGGATACGCAGTATTTT
TRBV4-1	TRBJ1-5	-	many	CASSQPGWGGREPQHF	TGCGCCAGCAGCCAGCCAGGGTGGGGGGGAAGGGAGCCCCAGCATTTT
TRBV3-1	TRBJ2-3	TRBD2	many	CASEAGPGTDTQYF	TGTGCCAGTGAAGCGGGGCCTGGCACAGATACGCAGTATTTT
TRBV7-9	TRBJ2-5	TRBD2	few	CASSLGTSGKTQYF	TGTGCCAGCAGCCTCGGGACTAGCGGAAAGACCCAGTACTTC
TRBV5-1	TRBJ2-7	-	many	CASSPSFYEQYF	TGCGCCAGCAGCCCCTCCTTCTACGAGCAGTACTTC
TRBV20-1	TRBJ2-7	TRBD1	many	CSAARQGRFYEQYF	TGCAGTGCTGCCCGACAGGGAAGGTTCTACGAGCAGTACTTC
TRBV20-1	TRBJ2-7	-	-	CSARAPRGFLDEQYF	TGCAGTGCTAGAGCACCCAGGGGTTTCCTGGACGAGCAGTACTTC
TRBV2	TRBJ2-1	TRBD2	many	CASSARFGAGGHYNEQFF	TGTGCCAGCAGTGCCCGCTTCGGAGCGGGGGGCCACTACAATGAGCAGTTCTTC
TRBV7-2	TRBJ2-1	-	many	CASSLVSGGAANEQFF	TGTGCCAGCAGCTTAGTAAGTGGGGGCGCGGCCAATGAGCAGTTCTTC
TRBV5-6	TRBJ1-6	-	many	CASSFSSGAYSPLHF	TGTGCCAGCAGCTTTAGTTCCGGGGCCTACTCACCCCTCCACTTT
TRBV24-1	TRBJ2-2	-	-	CATSDSGRAPWTGELFF	TGTGCCACCAGTGATTCCGGACGGGCCCCATGGACCGGGGAGCTGTTTTTT
TRBV2	TRBJ2-3	TRBD1	many	CASSEQGAADTQYF	TGTGCCAGCAGTGAGCAGGGGGCCGCAGATACGCAGTATTTT
TRBV5-6	TRBJ2-3	-	many	CASSLGGTDTQYF	TGTGCCAGCAGCTTGGGGGGGACAGATACGCAGTATTTT
TRBV20-1	TRBJ2-7	-	-	CSADNGDEQYF	TGCAGTGCTGACAACGGTGACGAGCAGTACTTC
TRBV6-5	TRBJ2-1	TRBD2	-	CASSLQAGASYNEQFF	TGTGCCAGCAGCCTACAAGCGGGGGCCTCCTACAATGAGCAGTTCTTC
TRBV12-3/TRBV12-4	TRBJ1-1	-	many	CASTTPKAGNTEAFF	TGTGCCAGCACCACCCCTAAGGCGGGGAACACTGAAGCTTTCTTT
TRBV18	TRBJ1-1	-	-	CASSPPIGKGRTEAFF	TGTGCCAGCTCACCACCGATTGGGAAGGGGCGGACTGAAGCTTTCTTT
TRBV12-3/TRBV12-4	TRBJ2-1	-	many	CASSLAQSSSYNEQFF	TGTGCCAGCAGTTTAGCGCAGTCTAGTTCCTACAATGAGCAGTTCTTC
TRBV20-1	TRBJ2-3	-	many	CSAWDRGPTDTQYF	TGCAGTGCCTGGGACCGCGGACCCACAGATACGCAGTATTTT